This entry lists 18 T cell receptor beta chains sequenced from one sample in a study of T cells in Graves' hyperthyroidism and ophthalmopathy. RNA transcripts gave rise to amplified TCR beta CDR3 regions. The HTBI primer set drove a first-round RT-PCR of the TCR CDR3. One entry per CDR3 protein, called by TCRdb with MiXCR from the multiplex PCR reads. Among about 560,000 distinct CDR3 sequences, around 17% were seen once, and the ten largest hold around 18%. Sequenced: blood. The receptors were sampled from a woman aged 18 to 35 with Graves' hyperthyroidism.

This clonotype was detected many times. The chain combines TRBV12-3 or TRBV12-4 with TRBJ2-3; weak D call: TRBD2 (6 bases). This CDR3 region has 15 residues. The V end was cut by 6 bases, the J end by 2 bases, with 15 bases between. This CDR3 reads CASSPVGGDTDTQYF. The CDR3 DNA is TGTGCCAGCAGCCCCGTCGGGGGAGACACAGATACGCAGTATTTT.

This clonotype was found once. The chain recombines TRBV6-5 with TRBJ1-2; D is uncertain. The V gene lost 4 bases and the J gene lost 7 bases, with 10 bases spanning the gap. The CDR3 has 12 amino acids. CDR1 is MNHEY, CDR2 SVGAGI, per germline. The CDR3 spells CASSWTDSGYTF. CDR3 coding DNA: TGTGCCAGCAGTTGGACTGACTCTGGCTACACCTTC.

In its sample, this clonotype was seen many times. The chain employs TRBV2 and TRBJ1-2; perhaps TRBD1 as D (5 bases). The CDR3 covers 14 residues. Germline assignment: CDR1 SNHLY and CDR2 FYNNEI. The V gene lost 8 bases and the J gene lost 4 bases, with 17 bases spanning the gap. The CDR3, as DNA: TGTGCCAGCGCAGTCAGGAGTCAGGGCTATGGCTACACCTTC. Translating gives CASAVRSQGYGYTF.

This clonotype appeared many times. This sequence joins TRBV24-1 and TRBJ2-1; 10 bases match TRBD2. From germline, CDR1 is KGHDR and CDR2 SFDVKD. The V segment lost 3 bases and the J segment 8 bases; nucleotides outside the gene matches: 9. This CDR3 comprises 16 residues. The CDR3 DNA follows: TGTGCCACCAGTGATCTGCAGCGGGAGGGCATGGATGAGCAGTTCTTC. This codes for CATSDLQREGMDEQFF.

This clonotype was seen only a few times. The rearrangement joins TRBV12-3 or TRBV12-4 to TRBJ1-5; TRBD1 is a possible D gene (6 bases). Deletions cut 4 bases from V and 6 bases from J, with 13 bases between. The CDR3 is made up of 14 amino acids. The CDR3 spells CASSSGTLVQPQHF. CDR3 coding DNA: TGTGCCAGCAGTTCTGGGACACTAGTTCAGCCCCAGCATTTT.

This clonotype was observed a handful of times. The rearrangement links TRBV12-3 or TRBV12-4 to TRBJ1-6; D is undetermined. The V gene lost 5 bases and the J gene lost 7 bases, with 12 bases spanning the gap. This CDR3 comprises 14 residues. The CDR3 DNA reads TGTGCCAGCAGTCCCGGTAGAATAAATTCACCCCTCCACTTT. Its protein is CASSPGRINSPLHF.

The J gene is TRBJ2-2, the V gene TRBV5-1, with D unresolved. This CDR3 is built from 15 residues. CDR1 SGHRS and CDR2 YFSETQ come from the germline V gene. The V gene lost 5 bases and the J gene lost 1 base, with 12 bases spanning the gap. The CDR3 region is CASSQTTGNTGELFF. CDR3 DNA sequence: TGCGCCAGCAGTCAAACTACGGGGAACACCGGGGAGCTGTTTTTT. Full variable domain (rest looked up from reference TRBV5-1 and TRBJ2-2): KAGVTQTPRYLIKTRGQQVTLSCSPISGHRSVSWYQQTPGQGLQFLFEYFSETQRNKGNFPGRFSGRQFSNSRSEMNVSTLELGDSALYLCASSQTTGNTGELFFGEGSRLTVL.

This clonotype appeared a few times. This may be a read error: a much more frequent sequence differs by one nucleotide. This chain joins TRBV5-6 and TRBJ2-3; no firm D call. The ends were cut back, 3 bases at V and 3 bases at J, with 5 bases in the middle. The CDR3 has 12 amino acids. Germline V lookup: CDR1 SGHDT, CDR2 YYEEEE. The CDR3 nucleotides are TGTGCCAGCAGCTATCAGACAGATACGCAGTATTTT. As protein: CASSYQTDTQYF. Together with reference TRBV5-6 and TRBJ2-3, the CDR3 gives the full variable domain: DAGVTQSPTHLIKTRGQQVTLRCSPKSGHDTVSWYQQALGQGPQFIFQYYEEEERQRGNFPDRFSGHQFPNYSSELNVNALLLGDSALYLCASSYQTDTQYFGPGTRLTVL.

This clonotype showed up many times. The chain joins TRBV12-3 or TRBV12-4 to TRBJ1-1; no definite D call. The CDR3 length is 11 residues. The ends were cut back, 4 bases at V and 10 bases at J, with 10 bases in the middle. This CDR3 is CASSSGVVAFF. CDR3 DNA: TGTGCCAGCAGTTCTGGGGTCGTAGCTTTCTTT.

Comment on this clonotype: The junction departs from germline at one end; a sequencing error may be responsible. The chain combines TRBV20-1 with TRBJ2-1; D might be TRBD2 (5 bases). Per the germline V gene, CDR1 is DFQATT and CDR2 is SNEGSKA (reference sequence). The CDR3 sequence is 15 residues long. In DNA form, the CDR3 reads TGTAGTGCATCTCGAGCGGAGAGCTCCTACAATGAGCAGTTCTTC. Translating it yields CSASRAESSYNEQFF.

This clonotype has just a few counts. The rearrangement links TRBV11-2 to TRBJ1-4; TRBD1 agrees at 7 bases. Germline V gene data show CDR1 as SGHAT and CDR2 as FQNNGV. With V trimmed by 5 bases and J by 2 bases, 8 bases remained unmatched. The CDR3 spans 16 residues. The CDR3 nucleotides read TGTGCCAGCAGCCCTTTTCTGACAGGGACTAATGAAAAACTGTTTTTT. This encodes CASSPFLTGTNEKLFF.

In this sample, this clonotype turned up many times. The rearrangement joins TRBV20-1 to TRBJ1-1; possible D gene TRBD1, 6 bases. The CDR3 extends over 13 amino acids. The germline CDR1 and CDR2 sequences are DFQATT and SNEGSKA (reference sequence). Trimming stripped 1 base from V and 0 bases from J, with 6 bases between. CDR3 DNA sequence: TGCAGTGCTAGAGGGACAGTGAACACTGAAGCTTTCTTT. Translating gives CSARGTVNTEAFF.

This clonotype turned up a few times. This chain links TRBV5-6 with TRBJ2-7; maybe TRBD2 (6 bases). Germline assignment: CDR1 SGHDT and CDR2 YYEEEE. There are 15 residues in the CDR3. With 6 bases removed from V and 3 bases from J, the gap between germline ends came to 19 bases. The CDR3 sequence is CASTRVAVLHYEQYF. CDR3 nucleotides: TGTGCCAGCACTCGGGTAGCGGTTCTGCACTACGAGCAGTACTTC. The entire variable domain, with the rest obtained from reference TRBV5-6 and TRBJ2-7, is as follows: DAGVTQSPTHLIKTRGQQVTLRCSPKSGHDTVSWYQQALGQGPQFIFQYYEEEERQRGNFPDRFSGHQFPNYSSELNVNALLLGDSALYLCASTRVAVLHYEQYFGPGTRLTVT.

This clonotype has at least ten counts. This sequence joins TRBV12-5 and TRBJ1-2; no reliable D call. V was shortened by 7 bases and J by 0 bases, with 9 bases between the two germline ends. This CDR3 has 13 amino acids. Germline values: CDR1 LGHNT, CDR2 FRNRAP. The CDR3 nucleotides are TGTGCTAGTGCCAGTCAGACTAACTATGGCTACACCTTC. Its translation: CASASQTNYGYTF.

A few counts support this clonotype. The V call is TRBV6-1, the J call TRBJ2-1; weak D call: TRBD1 (7 bases). Germline V CDR1 and CDR2: MNHNS, SASEGT. CDR3 length: 15 amino acids. Trimming removed 8 bases at V and 0 bases at J, with 14 bases between. CDR3 sequence (DNA): TGTGCCAGCCGATTGGAGGGGGCCTCCTACAATGAGCAGTTCTTC. Protein: CASRLEGASYNEQFF.

The genes are TRBV12-3 or TRBV12-4 and TRBJ2-7; D is unclear. CDR3 length: 11 amino acids. V shed 6 bases and J shed 3 bases, with 6 bases lying between them. The CDR3 sequence: CASRPNYEQYF. CDR3 sequence (DNA): TGTGCCAGCAGACCTAACTACGAGCAGTACTTC.

This clonotype was recorded at least ten times. V gene TRBV20-1 combines with J gene TRBJ2-7; perhaps TRBD2 as D (5 bases). The CDR3 sequence is 14 residues long. CDR1 DFQATT and CDR2 SNEGSKA come from the germline V gene (reference sequence). The V end lost 3 bases, the J end lost 4 bases, and 16 bases lay between the germline ends. CDR3 nucleotides: TGCAGTGCTAGGCTAGCCTCCCTGTGGTACGAGCAGTACTTC. Its protein product is CSARLASLWYEQYF.

The sample holds many counts of this clonotype. The V call is TRBV11-3, the J call TRBJ2-5, with a weak D call TRBD2 (6 bases). Germline-derived CDR1 and CDR2 are SGHNT and YENEEA. V gave up 1 base and J gave up 5 bases, with 14 bases separating them. This CDR3 contains 15 residues. The CDR3 loop is CASSLAVGGGETQYF. CDR3 sequence (DNA): TGTGCCAGCAGCTTAGCCGTGGGGGGTGGCGAGACCCAGTACTTC.